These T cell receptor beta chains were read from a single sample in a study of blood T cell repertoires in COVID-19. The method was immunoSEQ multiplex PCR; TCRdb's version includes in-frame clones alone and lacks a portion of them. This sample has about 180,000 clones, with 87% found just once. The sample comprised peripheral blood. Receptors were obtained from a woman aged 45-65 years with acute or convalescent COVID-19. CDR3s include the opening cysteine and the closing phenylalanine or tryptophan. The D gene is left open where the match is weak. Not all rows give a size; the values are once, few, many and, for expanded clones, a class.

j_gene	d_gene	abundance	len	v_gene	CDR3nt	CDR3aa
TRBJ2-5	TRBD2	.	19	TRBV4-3	TGCGCCAGCAGCCAAGTAACGACTAGCGGGGGTTACCGGGACGAGACCCAGTACTTC	CASSQVTTSGGYRDETQYF
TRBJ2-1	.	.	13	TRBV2	TGTGCCAGCAGCCGGGGTCTCTACAATGAGCAGTTCTTC	CASSRGLYNEQFF
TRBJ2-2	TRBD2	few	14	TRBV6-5	TGTGCCAGCAGGGGACTAGCGCCCACCGGGGAGCTGTTTTTT	CASRGLAPTGELFF
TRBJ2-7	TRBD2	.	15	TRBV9	TGTGCCAGCAGCCCGGGACTAGCGACCTTCGGCGAGCAGTACTTC	CASSPGLATFGEQYF
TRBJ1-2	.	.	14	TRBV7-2	TGTGCCAGCAGCTTAGCACGGGCAGGGAAAGGCTACACCTTC	CASSLARAGKGYTF
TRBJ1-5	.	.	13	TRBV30	TGTGCCTGGAGTGAGGGACTCAATCAGCCCCAGCATTTT	CAWSEGLNQPQHF
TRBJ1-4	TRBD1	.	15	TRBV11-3	TGTGCCAGCAGGCTTGGGACAGGGGGCGACGAAAAACTGTTTTTT	CASRLGTGGDEKLFF
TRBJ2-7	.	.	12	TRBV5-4	TGTGCCAGCAGCTTGATAGAGGGCGAGCAGTACTTC	CASSLIEGEQYF
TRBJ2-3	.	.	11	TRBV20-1	TGCAGTGCTAGGTTCGGGGATACGCAGTATTTT	CSARFGDTQYF
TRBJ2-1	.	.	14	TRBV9	TGTGCCAGCAGCGTAATTAGCGGAAACAATGAGCAGTTCTTC	CASSVISGNNEQFF
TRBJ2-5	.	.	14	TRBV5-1	TGCGCCAGCAGCTCCCCGGACAGCCAAGAGACCCAGTACTTC	CASSSPDSQETQYF
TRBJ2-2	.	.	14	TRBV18	TGTGCCAGCTCGGGGCTGGGGAACACCGGGGAGCTGTTTTTT	CASSGLGNTGELFF
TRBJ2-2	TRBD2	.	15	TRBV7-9	TGTGCCAGCAGCGCGACTAGCGGGAGCACCGGGGAGCTGTTTTTT	CASSATSGSTGELFF
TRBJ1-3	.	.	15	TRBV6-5	TGTGCCAGCAGTACAGGGTCGATACCTGGAAACACCATATATTTT	CASSTGSIPGNTIYF
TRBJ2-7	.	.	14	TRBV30	TGTGCCTGGACCGCTTTGAGTCAATCCTACGAGCAGTACTTC	CAWTALSQSYEQYF
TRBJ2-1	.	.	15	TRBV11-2	TGTGCCAGCAGCCCCATGGGGGCCTCCTACAATGAGCAGTTCTTC	CASSPMGASYNEQFF
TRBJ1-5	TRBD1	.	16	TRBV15	TGTGCCACCAGCACAACGGACAGGGGAGGCAATCAGCCCCAGCATTTT	CATSTTDRGGNQPQHF
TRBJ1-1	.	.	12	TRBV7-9	TGTGCCAGCAGCTTCCAGAACACTGAAGCTTTCTTT	CASSFQNTEAFF
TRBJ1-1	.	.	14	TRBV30	TGTGCCTGGGAACGATGGGGGGGGGACACTGAAGCTTTCTTT	CAWERWGGDTEAFF
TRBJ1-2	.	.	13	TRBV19	TGTGCCAGTATAGGTGGGCAGGGAGGGAGCTACACCTTC	CASIGGQGGSYTF
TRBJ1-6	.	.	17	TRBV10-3	TGTGCCATCAGTGAGTCGGTGGTGAGCTCCTATAATTCACCCCTCCACTTT	CAISESVVSSYNSPLHF
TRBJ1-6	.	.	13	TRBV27	TGTGCCAGCAGTTCAGGGGCCGGATCACCCCTCCACTTT	CASSSGAGSPLHF
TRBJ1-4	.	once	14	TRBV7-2	TGTGCCAGCAGCTTAGACGGGGTTAATGAAAAACTGTTTTTT	CASSLDGVNEKLFF
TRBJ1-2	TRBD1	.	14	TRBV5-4	TGTGCCAGCAGCTTAAAGGGGGCCGCCAGTGGCTACACCTTC	CASSLKGAASGYTF
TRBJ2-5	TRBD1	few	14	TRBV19	TGTGCCAGTAGCAAGACAGGGTGGCAAGAGACCCAGTACTTC	CASSKTGWQETQYF
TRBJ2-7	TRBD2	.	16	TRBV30	TGTGCCTGGAGTGTGGAGCTAGCGGGGCGAGCCTACGAGCAGTACTTC	CAWSVELAGRAYEQYF
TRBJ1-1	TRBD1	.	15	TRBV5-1	TGCGCCAGCAGCACGCGGACAGGAGGATACACTGAAGCTTTCTTT	CASSTRTGGYTEAFF
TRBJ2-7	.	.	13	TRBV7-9	TGTGCCAGCAGCTCGACTAAGGGGGACGAGCAGTACTTC	CASSSTKGDEQYF
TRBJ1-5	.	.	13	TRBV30	TGTGCCTGGGGCCGACAGTCTTATCAGCCCCAGCATTTT	CAWGRQSYQPQHF
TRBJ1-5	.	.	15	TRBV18	TGTGCCAGCTCACCGTTCGGGTCTAGCAATCAGCCCCAGCATTTT	CASSPFGSSNQPQHF
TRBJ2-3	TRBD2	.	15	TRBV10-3	TGTGCCATCAGTTGGACTAGCGGCATTGGCGATACGCAGTATTTT	CAISWTSGIGDTQYF
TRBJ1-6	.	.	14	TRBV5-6	TGTGCCAGCAGCTTGGGTGGGGGGAATTCACCCCTCCACTTT	CASSLGGGNSPLHF
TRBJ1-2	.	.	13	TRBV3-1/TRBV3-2	TGTGCCAGCAGCCAAGTAACAGGGAATGGCTACACCTTC	CASSQVTGNGYTF
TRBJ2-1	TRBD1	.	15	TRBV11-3	TGTGCCAGCAGCATAGAGGGGACAGGGATCAATGAGCAGTTCTTC	CASSIEGTGINEQFF
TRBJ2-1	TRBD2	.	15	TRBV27	TGTGCCAGCAGCCTCCAGCGGGGAGCCTACAATGAGCAGTTCTTC	CASSLQRGAYNEQFF
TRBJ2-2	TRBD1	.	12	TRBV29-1	TGCAGCGTGCGACAGGGGGCCGGGGAGCTGTTTTTT	CSVRQGAGELFF
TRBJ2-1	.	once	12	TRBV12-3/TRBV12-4	TGTGCCAGCATGCAGGGGTACAATGAGCAGTTCTTC	CASMQGYNEQFF
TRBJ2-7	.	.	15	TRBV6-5	TGTGCCAGCAGTTACTCCGGTGGGGGCCTATACGAGCAGTACTTC	CASSYSGGGLYEQYF
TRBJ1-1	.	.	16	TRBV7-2	TGTGCCAGCAGCTTATGGATGACAGGACCGAACACTGAAGCTTTCTTT	CASSLWMTGPNTEAFF
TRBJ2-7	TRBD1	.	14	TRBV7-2	TGTGCCAGCAGCTTTACAGGGGGCCCCTACGAGCAGTACTTC	CASSFTGGPYEQYF
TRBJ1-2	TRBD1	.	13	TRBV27	TGTGCCAGTCAGCCGCAGGGGGCCTATGGCTACACCTTC	CASQPQGAYGYTF
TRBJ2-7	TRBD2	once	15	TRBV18	TGTGCCAGCCGTGGGGGGAGCGGGAGAAGTGGCGAGCAGTACTTC	CASRGGSGRSGEQYF
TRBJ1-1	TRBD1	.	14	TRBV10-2	TGCGCCAGCAAAATTGGGACAGTGAACACTGAAGCTTTCTTT	CASKIGTVNTEAFF